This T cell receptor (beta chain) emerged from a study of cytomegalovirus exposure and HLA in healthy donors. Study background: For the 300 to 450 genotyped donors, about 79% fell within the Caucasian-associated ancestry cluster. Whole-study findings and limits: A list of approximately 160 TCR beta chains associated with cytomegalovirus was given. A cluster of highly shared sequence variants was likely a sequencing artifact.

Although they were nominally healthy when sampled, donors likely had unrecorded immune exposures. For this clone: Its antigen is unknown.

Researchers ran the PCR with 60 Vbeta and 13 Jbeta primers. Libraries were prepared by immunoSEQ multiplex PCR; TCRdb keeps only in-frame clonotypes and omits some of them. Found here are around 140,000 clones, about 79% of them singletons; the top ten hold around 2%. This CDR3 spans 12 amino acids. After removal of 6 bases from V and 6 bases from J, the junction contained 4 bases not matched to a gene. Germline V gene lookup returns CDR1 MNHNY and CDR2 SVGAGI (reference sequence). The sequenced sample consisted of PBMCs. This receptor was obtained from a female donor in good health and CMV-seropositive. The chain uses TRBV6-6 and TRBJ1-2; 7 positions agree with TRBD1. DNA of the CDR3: TGTGCCAGCAGGGACGGACAGGATGGCTACACCTTC. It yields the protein CASRDGQDGYTF.